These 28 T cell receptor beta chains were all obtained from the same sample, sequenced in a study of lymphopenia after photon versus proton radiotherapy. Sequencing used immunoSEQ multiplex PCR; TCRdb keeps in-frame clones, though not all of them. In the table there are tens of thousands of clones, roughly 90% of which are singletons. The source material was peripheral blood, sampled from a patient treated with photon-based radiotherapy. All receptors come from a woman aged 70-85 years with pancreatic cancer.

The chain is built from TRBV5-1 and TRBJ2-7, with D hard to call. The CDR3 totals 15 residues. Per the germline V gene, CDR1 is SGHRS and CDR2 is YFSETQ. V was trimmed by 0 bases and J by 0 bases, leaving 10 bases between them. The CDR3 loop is CASSLEARSSYEQYF. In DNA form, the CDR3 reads TGCGCCAGCAGCTTGGAGGCCAGGAGCTCCTACGAGCAGTACTTC.

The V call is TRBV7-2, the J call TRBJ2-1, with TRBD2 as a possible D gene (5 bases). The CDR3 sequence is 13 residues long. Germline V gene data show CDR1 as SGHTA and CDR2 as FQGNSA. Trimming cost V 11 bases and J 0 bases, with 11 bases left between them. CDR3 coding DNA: TGTGCCGAAGCGGAAAGCTCCTACAATGAGCAGTTCTTC. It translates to CAEAESSYNEQFF.

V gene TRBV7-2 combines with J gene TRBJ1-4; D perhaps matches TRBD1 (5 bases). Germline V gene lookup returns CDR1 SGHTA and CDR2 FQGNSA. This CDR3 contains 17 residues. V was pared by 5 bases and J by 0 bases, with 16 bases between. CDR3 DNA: TGTGCCAGCAGCCCCCAGGTGGTGGGGGCAACTAATGAAAAACTGTTTTTT. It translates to CASSPQVVGATNEKLFF.

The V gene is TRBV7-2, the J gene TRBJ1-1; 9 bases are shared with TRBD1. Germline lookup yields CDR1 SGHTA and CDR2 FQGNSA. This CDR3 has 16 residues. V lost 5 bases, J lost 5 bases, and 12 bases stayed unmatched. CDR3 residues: CASSPQVGQGGTEAFF. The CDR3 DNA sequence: TGTGCCAGCAGCCCGCAAGTGGGACAGGGTGGAACTGAAGCTTTCTTT.

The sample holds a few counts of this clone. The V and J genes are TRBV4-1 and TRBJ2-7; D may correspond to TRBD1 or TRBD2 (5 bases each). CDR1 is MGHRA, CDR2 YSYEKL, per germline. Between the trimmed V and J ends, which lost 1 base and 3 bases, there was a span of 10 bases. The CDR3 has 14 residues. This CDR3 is CASSQAPGSYEQYF. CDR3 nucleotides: TGCGCCAGCAGCCAAGCTCCAGGGAGCTACGAGCAGTACTTC.

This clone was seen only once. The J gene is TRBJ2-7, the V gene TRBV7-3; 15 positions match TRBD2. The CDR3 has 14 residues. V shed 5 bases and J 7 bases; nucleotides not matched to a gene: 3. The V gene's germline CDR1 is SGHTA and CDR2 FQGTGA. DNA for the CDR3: TGTGCCAGCAGCAACGGACTAGCGGGAGGGGAGCAGTACTTC. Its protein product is CASSNGLAGGEQYF.

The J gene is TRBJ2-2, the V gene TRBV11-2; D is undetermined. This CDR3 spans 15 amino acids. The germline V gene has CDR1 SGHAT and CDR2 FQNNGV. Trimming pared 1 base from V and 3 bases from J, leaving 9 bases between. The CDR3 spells CASSLGPSYTGELFF. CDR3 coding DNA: TGTGCCAGCAGCTTAGGTCCGAGTTACACCGGGGAGCTGTTTTTT.

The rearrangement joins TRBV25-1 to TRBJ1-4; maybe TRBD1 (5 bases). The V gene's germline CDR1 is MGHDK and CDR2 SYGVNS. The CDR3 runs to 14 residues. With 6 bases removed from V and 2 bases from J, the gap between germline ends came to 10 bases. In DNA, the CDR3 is TGTGCCAGCAGGGGTCACAGGACTAATGAAAAACTGTTTTTT. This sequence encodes CASRGHRTNEKLFF.

The CDR3 sequence: CATSREGESPQETQYF. CDR3 sequence (DNA): TGTGCCACCAGCAGGGAAGGCGAGTCTCCCCAAGAGACCCAGTACTTC. The chain recombines TRBV15 with TRBJ2-5; D not certain. The CDR3 totals 16 residues. V was cut by 3 bases and J by 1 base, with 15 bases left in between. From germline, CDR1 is LNHNV and CDR2 YYDKDF (reference sequence).

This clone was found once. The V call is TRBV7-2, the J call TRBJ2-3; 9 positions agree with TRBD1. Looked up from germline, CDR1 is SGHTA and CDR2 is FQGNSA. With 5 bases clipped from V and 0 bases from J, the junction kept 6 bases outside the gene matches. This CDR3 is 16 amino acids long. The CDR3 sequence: CASSHTGGPSTDTQYF. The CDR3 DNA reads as TGTGCCAGCAGCCACACAGGGGGCCCTAGCACAGATACGCAGTATTTT.

CDR3 sequence reads: CASSSAISTGNQPQHF. The CDR3 DNA follows: TGTGCCAGCAGCAGCGCAATTTCGACAGGGAATCAGCCCCAGCATTTT. This rearrangement joins TRBV7-8 to TRBJ1-5; TRBD1 agrees at 7 bases. CDR1 and CDR2 from the germline V gene are SGHVS and FQNEAQ. There are 16 residues in the CDR3. The ends lost 5 bases at V and 4 bases at J; junction bases unmatched: 11.

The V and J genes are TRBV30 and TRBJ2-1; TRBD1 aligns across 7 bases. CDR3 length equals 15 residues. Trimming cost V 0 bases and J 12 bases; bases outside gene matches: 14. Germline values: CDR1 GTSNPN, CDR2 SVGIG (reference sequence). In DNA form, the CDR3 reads TGTGCCTGGAGTGTACCAGGGGACAGCTATCCCGGGCAGTTCTTC. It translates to CAWSVPGDSYPGQFF.

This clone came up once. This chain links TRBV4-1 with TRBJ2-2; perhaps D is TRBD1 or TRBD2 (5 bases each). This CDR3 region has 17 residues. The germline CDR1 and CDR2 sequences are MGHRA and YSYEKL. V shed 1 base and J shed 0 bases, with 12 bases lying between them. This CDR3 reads CASSQVLTGPNTGELFF. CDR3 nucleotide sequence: TGCGCCAGCAGCCAAGTTCTTACGGGGCCGAACACCGGGGAGCTGTTTTTT.

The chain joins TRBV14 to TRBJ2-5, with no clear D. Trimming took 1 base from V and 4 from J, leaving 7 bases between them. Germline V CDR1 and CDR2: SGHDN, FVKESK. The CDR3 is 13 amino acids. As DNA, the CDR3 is TGTGCCAGCAGCCAAGGGAGAGGAGAGACCCAGTACTTC. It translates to CASSQGRGETQYF. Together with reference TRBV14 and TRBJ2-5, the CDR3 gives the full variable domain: EAGVTQFPSHSVIEKGQTVTLRCDPISGHDNLYWYRRVMGKEIKFLLHFVKESKQDESGMPNNRFLAERTGGTYSTLKVQPAELEDSGVYFCASSQGRGETQYFGPGTRLLVL.

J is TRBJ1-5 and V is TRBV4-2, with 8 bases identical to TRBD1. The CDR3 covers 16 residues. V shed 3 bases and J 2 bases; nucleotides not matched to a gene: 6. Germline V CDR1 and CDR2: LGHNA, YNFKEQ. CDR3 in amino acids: CASSHVPGQGNQPQHF. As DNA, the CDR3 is TGTGCCAGCAGCCATGTGCCGGGACAGGGCAATCAGCCCCAGCATTTT.

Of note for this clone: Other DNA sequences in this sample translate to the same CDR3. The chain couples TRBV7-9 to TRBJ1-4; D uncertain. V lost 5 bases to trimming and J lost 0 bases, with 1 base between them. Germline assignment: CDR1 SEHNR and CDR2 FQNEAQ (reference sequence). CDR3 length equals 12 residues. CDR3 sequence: CASSTTNEKLFF. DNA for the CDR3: TGTGCCAGCAGCACAACTAATGAAAAACTGTTTTTT.

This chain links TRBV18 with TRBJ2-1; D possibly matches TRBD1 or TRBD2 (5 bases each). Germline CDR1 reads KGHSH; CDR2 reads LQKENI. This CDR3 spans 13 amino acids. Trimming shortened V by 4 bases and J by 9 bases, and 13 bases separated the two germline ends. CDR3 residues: CASSRTTRGEQFF. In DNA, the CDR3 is TGTGCCAGCTCACGCACGACGAGGGGTGAGCAGTTCTTC. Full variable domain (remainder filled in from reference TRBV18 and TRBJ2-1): NAGVMQNPRHLVRRRGQEARLRCSPMKGHSHVYWYRQLPEEGLKFMVYLQKENIIDESGMPKERFSAEFPKEGPSILRIQQVVRGDSAAYFCASSRTTRGEQFFGPGTRLTVL.

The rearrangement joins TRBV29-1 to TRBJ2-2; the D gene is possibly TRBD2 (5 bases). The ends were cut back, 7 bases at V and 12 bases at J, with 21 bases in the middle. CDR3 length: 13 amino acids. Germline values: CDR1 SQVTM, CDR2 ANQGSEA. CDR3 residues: CSAGSAGGGQLFF. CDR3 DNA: TGCAGCGCTGGGTCGGCAGGTGGAGGTCAGCTGTTTTTT.

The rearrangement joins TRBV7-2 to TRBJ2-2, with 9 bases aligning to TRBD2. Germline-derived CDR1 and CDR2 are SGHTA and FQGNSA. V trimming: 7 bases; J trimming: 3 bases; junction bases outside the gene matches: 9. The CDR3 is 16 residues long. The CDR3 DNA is TGTGCCAGCACCCATAGCGGGGGAATATACACCGGGGAGCTGTTTTTT. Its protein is CASTHSGGIYTGELFF.

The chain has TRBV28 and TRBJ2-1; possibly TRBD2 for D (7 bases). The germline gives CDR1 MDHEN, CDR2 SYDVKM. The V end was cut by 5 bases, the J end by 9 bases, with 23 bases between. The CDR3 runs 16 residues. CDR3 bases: TGTGCCAGCAGTCCCCGGGGGGCCCCCAAGAACGGTGAGCAGTTCTTC. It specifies CASSPRGAPKNGEQFF.

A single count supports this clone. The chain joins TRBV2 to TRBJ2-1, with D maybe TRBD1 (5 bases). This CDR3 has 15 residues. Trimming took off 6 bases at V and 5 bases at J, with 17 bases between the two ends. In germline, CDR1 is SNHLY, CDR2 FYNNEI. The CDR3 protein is CASRALRQGDNEQFF. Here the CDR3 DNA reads TGTGCCAGCAGAGCTTTGAGGCAGGGCGACAATGAGCAGTTCTTC.

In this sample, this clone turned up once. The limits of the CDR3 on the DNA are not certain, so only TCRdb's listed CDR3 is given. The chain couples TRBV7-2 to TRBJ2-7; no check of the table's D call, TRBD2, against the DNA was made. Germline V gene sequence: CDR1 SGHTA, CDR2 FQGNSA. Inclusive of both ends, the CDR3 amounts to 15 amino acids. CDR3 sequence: CASSLVFASGNPPYF.

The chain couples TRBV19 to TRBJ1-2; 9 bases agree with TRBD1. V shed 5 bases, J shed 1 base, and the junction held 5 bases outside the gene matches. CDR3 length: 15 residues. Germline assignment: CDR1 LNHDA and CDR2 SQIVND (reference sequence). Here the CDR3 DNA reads TGTGCCAGTAGTGCACGACAGGGGGTTAACTATGGCTACACCTTC. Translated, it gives CASSARQGVNYGYTF.

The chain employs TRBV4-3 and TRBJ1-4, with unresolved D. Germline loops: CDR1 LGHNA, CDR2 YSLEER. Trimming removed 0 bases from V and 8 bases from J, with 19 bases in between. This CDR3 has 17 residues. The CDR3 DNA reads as TGCGCCAGCAGCCAAGAATATCGCCTCGGGAACGGGGAAAAACTGTTTTTT. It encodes CASSQEYRLGNGEKLFF.

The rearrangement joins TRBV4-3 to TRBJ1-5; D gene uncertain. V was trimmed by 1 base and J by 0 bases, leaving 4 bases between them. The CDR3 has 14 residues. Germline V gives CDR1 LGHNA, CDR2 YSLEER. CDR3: CASSQAVSNQPQHF. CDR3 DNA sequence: TGCGCCAGCAGCCAAGCAGTTAGCAATCAGCCCCAGCATTTT.

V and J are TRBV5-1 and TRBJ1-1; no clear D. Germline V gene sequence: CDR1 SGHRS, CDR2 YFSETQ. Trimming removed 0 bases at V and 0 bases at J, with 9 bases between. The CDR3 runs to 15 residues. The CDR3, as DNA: TGCGCCAGCAGCTTGGGCAGTTTAATGAACACTGAAGCTTTCTTT. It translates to CASSLGSLMNTEAFF.

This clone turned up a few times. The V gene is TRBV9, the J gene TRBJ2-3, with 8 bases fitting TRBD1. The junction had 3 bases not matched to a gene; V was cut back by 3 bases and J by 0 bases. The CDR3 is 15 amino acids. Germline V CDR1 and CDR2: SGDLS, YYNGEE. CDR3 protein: CASSDGQGSTDTQYF. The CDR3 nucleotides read TGTGCCAGCAGCGATGGACAGGGAAGCACAGATACGCAGTATTTT.

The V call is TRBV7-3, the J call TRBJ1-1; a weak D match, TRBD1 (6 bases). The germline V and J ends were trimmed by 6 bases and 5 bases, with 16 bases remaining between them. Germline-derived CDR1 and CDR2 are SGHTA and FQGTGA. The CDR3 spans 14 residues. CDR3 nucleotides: TGTGCCAGCAGACGGACAGTCCGGGAGACTGAAGCTTTCTTT. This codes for CASRRTVRETEAFF.